The T cell receptor beta chain under discussion was sequenced for a study of T cells in tuberculosis. About the study: Sequenced TCRs come from CD1B-GMM tetramer-binding T cells. Study findings and constraints: The stringent gate may have excluded weak CD1B-GMM tetramer binders.

V lost 0 bases, J lost 5 bases, and 4 bases lay in between. The CDR3 is made up of 12 amino acids. Germline CDR1 and CDR2: LNHDA and SQIVND (reference sequence). Sorting used thawed, overnight-rested PBMC stained with anti-CD3, a viability dye and GMM-loaded CD1B tetramer. CD1B tetramers were loaded with Rhodococcus equi-derived C32 glucose monomycolate. Before cryopreservation, the sorted PBMC lost their CD14-expressing monocytes. Using immunoSEQ multiplex PCR, the repertoire was profiled, and TCRdb retains in-frame clones only, with some absent. The profile covers 55,000 to 70,000 clones, with around 81% appearing a single time and 13% taken by the ten largest.

The sequence came from an adult woman with latent tuberculosis. The sample consisted of CD1b-GMM tetramer-negative cells sorted from PBMCs. The J gene is TRBJ2-5, the V gene TRBV19; D ambiguous. The CDR3 coding sequence is TGTGCCAGTAGTATAGACGGGGAGACCCAGTACTTC. Amino acids: CASSIDGETQYF.